The 28 T cell receptor beta chains reported below all come from one sample, sequenced in a study of T cells in Graves' hyperthyroidism and ophthalmopathy. From RNA transcripts, TCR beta CDR3 regions were amplified. In the first-round RT-PCR of the TCR CDR3, the HTBI primer set was used. One entry per CDR3 protein, called by TCRdb with MiXCR from the multiplex PCR reads. The sample shows 600,000 to 650,000 distinct CDR3 sequences, roughly 20% of them seen only once. The sequenced material came from blood. The receptor set was obtained from a man under 40 with Graves' ophthalmopathy.

The rearrangement joins TRBV7-2 to TRBJ1-2, with 8 bases fitting TRBD1. The CDR3 extends over 14 amino acids. Trimming took 5 bases from V and 4 from J; bases not matched to a gene: 6. The germline V gene encodes CDR1 SGHTA and CDR2 FQGNSA. The CDR3 nucleotides are TGTGCCAGCAGCCCAGGGGGCGTGGGCTATGGCTACACCTTC. Translating gives CASSPGGVGYGYTF.

This clonotype turned up a few times. V is TRBV11-2 and J is TRBJ1-4, with D perhaps TRBD1 (6 bases). Looked up from germline, CDR1 is SGHAT and CDR2 is FQNNGV. The CDR3 totals 15 residues. The V and J ends lost 5 bases and 10 bases respectively, with 20 bases between them. The CDR3: CASSEGGGSGGKLFF. The CDR3 nucleotides are TGTGCCAGCAGCGAGGGGGGAGGGTCGGGAGGAAAACTGTTTTTT.

The gene calls are TRBV6-1 and TRBJ2-7; no clear D. The V end lost 0 bases, the J end lost 2 bases, and 20 bases lay between the germline ends. Germline loops: CDR1 MNHNS, CDR2 SASEGT. This CDR3 contains 18 residues. The CDR3 coding sequence is TGTGCCAGCAGTGAAGCGCTTCTTGGAGAACTTCATACCTACGAGCAGTACTTC. This translates into CASSEALLGELHTYEQYF.

This clonotype showed up many times. This chain uses TRBV28 with TRBJ1-1, with D unresolved. Germline V gives CDR1 MDHEN, CDR2 SYDVKM. Trimming cost V 2 bases and J 5 bases, with 6 bases left between them. The CDR3 consists of 12 residues. CDR3 amino acids: CASSLKRTEAFF. DNA for the CDR3: TGTGCCAGCAGTTTAAAAAGAACTGAAGCTTTCTTT.

This chain connects TRBV4-1 to TRBJ2-1, with 10 bases fitting TRBD1. V was pared by 1 base and J by 9 bases, with 6 bases of the junction left unmatched. The CDR3 contains 15 residues. The germline CDR1 and CDR2 sequences are MGHRA and YSYEKL. The CDR3 sequence is CASSQAGQGTGEQFF. CDR3 bases: TGCGCCAGCAGCCAAGCGGGACAGGGGACAGGTGAGCAGTTCTTC.

In its sample, this clonotype was seen a few times. V and J are TRBV20-1 and TRBJ2-1; possible D gene TRBD1, 6 bases. V dropped 6 bases and J dropped 3 bases, with 21 bases sitting between them. This CDR3 contains 16 residues. Germline values: CDR1 DFQATT, CDR2 SNEGSKA (reference sequence). CDR3: CSAGAPNRALYNEQFF. For the CDR3, the DNA is TGCAGTGCCGGGGCCCCAAACAGGGCTCTCTACAATGAGCAGTTCTTC.

This clonotype was observed many times. The chain recombines TRBV18 with TRBJ1-1; possible D gene TRBD1, 6 bases. Trimming pared 3 bases from V and 1 base from J, leaving 9 bases between. Germline CDR1 is KGHSH and CDR2 is LQKENI. There are 14 residues in the CDR3. The CDR3 sequence: CASSPRTENTEAFF. Written as DNA, the CDR3 is TGTGCCAGCTCACCTAGGACAGAGAACACTGAAGCTTTCTTT. Full variable domain (missing parts from reference TRBV18 and TRBJ1-1): NAGVMQNPRHLVRRRGQEARLRCSPMKGHSHVYWYRQLPEEGLKFMVYLQKENIIDESGMPKERFSAEFPKEGPSILRIQQVVRGDSAAYFCASSPRTENTEAFFGQGTRLTVV.

This clonotype was recorded a few times. CDR3 coding DNA: TGTGCCAGCAGCACGTCGGGACAGTCCTACAATGAGCAGTTCTTC. Its translation is CASSTSGQSYNEQFF. This chain uses TRBV7-2 with TRBJ2-1, with TRBD1 matching over 7 bases. Germline V CDR1 and CDR2: SGHTA, FQGNSA. V shed 5 bases and J 1 base; nucleotides not matched to a gene: 5. The CDR3 is 15 residues long. Based on the CDR3 plus reference TRBV7-2 and TRBJ2-1, the full variable domain is GAGVSQSPSNKVTEKGKDVELRCDPISGHTALYWYRQSLGQGLEFLIYFQGNSAPDKSGLPSDRFSAERTGGSVSTLTIQRTQQEDSAVYLCASSTSGQSYNEQFFGPGTRLTVL.

The J gene is TRBJ2-3, the V gene TRBV5-1, with a weak D call TRBD1 (7 bases). V lost 0 bases and J lost 3, with 17 bases in between. Germline CDR1 reads SGHRS; CDR2 reads YFSETQ. This CDR3 has 17 residues. The CDR3 spells CASSLAVAGGITDTQYF. CDR3 nucleotides: TGCGCCAGCAGCTTGGCGGTGGCAGGGGGGATAACAGATACGCAGTATTTT.

In this sample, this clonotype turned up once. The chain joins TRBV20-1 to TRBJ2-6; no clear D gene. Per the germline V gene, CDR1 is DFQATT and CDR2 is SNEGSKA (reference sequence). This CDR3 contains 18 residues. With 4 bases removed from V and 2 bases from J, the gap between germline ends came to 21 bases. The chain's CDR3 is CSANKAPLGPPGANVLTF. CDR3 coding DNA: TGCAGTGCTAATAAAGCTCCACTCGGGCCTCCTGGGGCCAACGTCCTGACTTTC.

There are a few counts of this clonotype. The chain is built from TRBV29-1 and TRBJ2-7; D assignment may be TRBD1 or TRBD2 (5 bases each). Germline V lookup: CDR1 SQVTM, CDR2 ANQGSEA. This CDR3 spans 15 amino acids. Trimming removed 1 base from V and 2 bases from J, with 15 bases in between. In nucleotides, the CDR3 is TGCAGCGTTGAAGTCACCGGGACCGAGCCCTACGAGCAGTACTTC. This translates into CSVEVTGTEPYEQYF.

The genes are TRBV10-3 and TRBJ2-5; possibly TRBD1 or TRBD2 for D (6 bases each). This CDR3 has 14 residues. The V and J ends lost 11 bases and 5 bases respectively, with 21 bases between them. Germline CDR1 ENHRY, CDR2 SYGVKD. The chain's CDR3 is CAVAAGTMGETQYF. CDR3 nucleotides: TGTGCCGTCGCTGCGGGGACAATGGGGGAGACCCAGTACTTC.

This clonotype was counted a few times. The chain is built from TRBV30 and TRBJ2-2, with 9 bases aligning to TRBD2. V gave up 8 bases and J gave up 5 bases; unmatched junction bases: 21. In germline, CDR1 is GTSNPN, CDR2 SVGIG (reference sequence). The CDR3 totals 18 residues. The DNA of the CDR3 is TGTGCCGTGGGTGCCACCCGCCTCAGACTAGCGGTAACCGGGGAGCTGTTTTTT. It specifies CAVGATRLRLAVTGELFF.

This clonotype was recorded a few times. The chain carries TRBV30 and TRBJ2-1; D is unresolved. Trimming took off 0 bases at V and 9 bases at J, with 9 bases between the two ends. The CDR3 has 12 residues. CDR1 is GTSNPN and CDR2 is SVGIG in the germline V gene (reference sequence). The CDR3 DNA reads TGTGCCTGGAGTGTACGGTATGTTGAGCAGTTCTTC. Its translation is CAWSVRYVEQFF.

The J gene is TRBJ2-2, the V gene TRBV6-1, with D tentatively TRBD1 (7 bases). The CDR3 spans 14 residues. The V end lost 8 bases, the J end lost 0 bases, and 10 bases lay between the germline ends. The germline V gene has CDR1 MNHNS and CDR2 SASEGT. The CDR3 coding sequence is TGTGCCAGCGGGGGGACAGCGAACACCGGGGAGCTGTTTTTT. As protein: CASGGTANTGELFF.

This chain joins TRBV6-1 and TRBJ1-2; D gene ambiguous. With 10 bases removed from V and 7 bases from J, the gap between germline ends came to 19 bases. The CDR3 is made up of 13 amino acids. Germline V gene sequence: CDR1 MNHNS, CDR2 SASEGT. The CDR3 DNA sequence: TGTGCCACCGATACTTGGCAAGATCTTGGCTACACCTTC. Translating it yields CATDTWQDLGYTF.

In its sample, this clonotype was seen a few times. This CDR3 reads CASSGGPGDTQYF. In nucleotides, the CDR3 is TGTGCCAGCAGCGGGGGCCCGGGGGATACGCAGTATTTT. V and J are TRBV7-3 and TRBJ2-3; D possibly corresponds to TRBD1 (6 bases). The CDR3 is made up of 13 amino acids. Trimming took off 5 bases at V and 6 bases at J, with 12 bases between the two ends. Germline CDR1 SGHTA, CDR2 FQGTGA.

This rearrangement joins TRBV6-1 to TRBJ1-1; D unclear. CDR1 and CDR2 from the germline V gene are MNHNS and SASEGT. CDR3 length: 13 amino acids. V was pared by 10 bases and J by 5 bases, with 17 bases between. CDR3 DNA sequence: TGTGCCACCCAAGGGCGAGTGGTTACTGAAGCTTTCTTT. This sequence encodes CATQGRVVTEAFF.

This clonotype was found a few times. V gene TRBV7-9 combines with J gene TRBJ2-3; D not certain. CDR3 length: 16 residues. V lost 3 bases, J lost 5 bases, and 18 bases lay in between. CDR1 and CDR2 from the germline V gene are SEHNR and FQNEAQ (reference sequence). The CDR3 spells CASSLRRPPPRDTQYF. The CDR3 region has the DNA TGTGCCAGCAGCTTGCGCCGTCCCCCCCCTCGAGATACGCAGTATTTT.

This clonotype was recorded many times. The chain couples TRBV18 to TRBJ1-5; D may be TRBD1 (5 bases). This CDR3 has 16 amino acids. Trimming removed 2 bases from V and 5 bases from J, with 16 bases in between. Germline V CDR1 and CDR2: KGHSH, LQKENI. The CDR3 reads CASSPEFSGTDQPQHF. The CDR3 DNA sequence: TGTGCCAGCTCACCAGAGTTCTCAGGGACGGATCAGCCCCAGCATTTT.

The chain employs TRBV18 and TRBJ2-7; D perhaps matches TRBD2 (5 bases). CDR1 is KGHSH, CDR2 LQKENI, per germline. This CDR3 is 14 amino acids long. The V end was cut by 3 bases, the J end by 1 base, with 10 bases between. The CDR3 DNA reads as TGTGCCAGCTCACCGACGTGGGAGTCCTACGAGCAGTACTTC. Its protein product is CASSPTWESYEQYF.

The rearrangement links TRBV30 to TRBJ2-2; 12 bases match TRBD1. CDR1 is GTSNPN, CDR2 SVGIG, per germline (reference sequence). The CDR3 runs 16 residues. The V segment lost 5 bases and the J segment 7 bases; nucleotides outside the gene matches: 11. As DNA, the CDR3 is TGTGCCTGGGCCGGGACAGGGGGCTTCTCTGGCGGGGAGCTGTTTTTT. Translation: CAWAGTGGFSGGELFF.

This clonotype appeared a few times. J is TRBJ2-1 and V is TRBV28; TRBD2 matches at 13 bases. Germline V gene lookup returns CDR1 MDHEN and CDR2 SYDVKM. The CDR3 totals 18 residues. After removal of 7 bases from V and 4 bases from J, the junction contained 13 bases not matched to a gene. The CDR3 DNA reads TGTGCCAGCACTCCCCAGGAGGGACTAGCGGGGTATTACAATGAGCAGTTCTTC. Encoded protein: CASTPQEGLAGYYNEQFF.

This clonotype was seen many times. The gene calls are TRBV6-9 and TRBJ2-2; 13 bases align to TRBD2. V trimming: 6 bases; J trimming: 8 bases; junction bases outside the gene matches: 9. Germline V gene data show CDR1 as MNHGY and CDR2 as SVAAGI. This CDR3 comprises 16 residues. The CDR3: CASRGPRTSGSGELFF. As DNA, the CDR3 is TGTGCCAGCAGGGGCCCGAGGACTAGCGGGAGTGGGGAGCTGTTTTTT.

The CDR3 DNA follows: TGCGCCAGCAGTGAGTCGATCCAGTCCTACGAGCAGTACTTC. Protein sequence: CASSESIQSYEQYF. The chain employs TRBV10-1 and TRBJ2-7; D is uncertain. V shed 0 bases and J shed 1 base, with 7 bases lying between them. The germline gives CDR1 WNHNN, CDR2 SYGVQD (reference sequence). The CDR3 is 14 residues long.

The chain combines TRBV29-1 with TRBJ2-4; D unclear. V was trimmed by 3 bases and J by 8 bases, leaving 14 bases between them. The CDR3 length is 13 residues. Germline lookup yields CDR1 SQVTM and CDR2 ANQGSEA. The CDR3 here is CSVEFQERDIQYF. DNA for the CDR3: TGCAGCGTTGAGTTCCAGGAAAGAGACATTCAGTACTTC.

This clonotype was seen only a few times. The rearrangement joins TRBV3-1 to TRBJ2-7, with TRBD2 identical over 7 bases. Germline CDR1 reads LGHDT; CDR2 reads YNNKEL (reference sequence). Unmatched junction bases numbered 8, after V lost 5 bases and J lost 4 bases. The CDR3 extends over 14 amino acids. CDR3 DNA sequence: TGTGCCAGCAGCTCCGGGACTACGTCTTACGAGCAGTACTTC. It yields the protein CASSSGTTSYEQYF.

CDR3: CASLSGSGAYEQYF. CDR3 DNA sequence: TGTGCCAGCCTTAGCGGGAGTGGGGCCTACGAGCAGTACTTC. The J gene is TRBJ2-7, the V gene TRBV6-1; 9 positions agree with TRBD2. Germline V CDR1 and CDR2: MNHNS, SASEGT. The length of the CDR3 is 14 residues. V was pared by 8 bases and J by 2 bases, with 7 bases of the junction left unmatched.